Each of the 5 T cell receptor beta chains below was sequenced from the same sample in a study of OX40 agonist ivuxolimab in advanced cancers. Here immunoSEQ multiplex PCR was the method, and the copy in TCRdb shows in-frame clones only, minus some. The table has 40,000 to 60,000 clones, approximately 85% seen once. Here the sequenced sample was CD4+ or CD8+ T cells sorted from blood, taken in a trial of the OX40 agonist ivuxolimab. These receptors all stem from an adult with an advanced solid tumor such as melanoma, head and neck, liver or kidney cancer.

The rearrangement uses TRBV18 and TRBJ2-5, with 8 bases matching TRBD1. Trimming removed 4 bases from V and 3 bases from J; junction bases left unmatched: 4. Germline V CDR1 and CDR2: KGHSH, LQKENI. The CDR3 loop spans 14 amino acids. CDR3 nucleotides: TGTGCCAGCTCACGTACAGGGGGGAAAGAGACCCAGTACTTC. Encoded protein: CASSRTGGKETQYF.

The V call is TRBV6-5, the J call TRBJ1-4, with 8 bases matching TRBD1. The length of the CDR3 is 15 residues. Germline lookup yields CDR1 MNHEY and CDR2 SVGAGI. J lost 4 bases, V lost 5 bases, and 6 bases had no gene match. In DNA, the CDR3 is TGTGCCAGCAGTAACGGACAGGGCGGTAATGAAAAACTGTTTTTT. It yields the protein CASSNGQGGNEKLFF.

The chain has TRBV11-2 and TRBJ1-3; D may be TRBD1 (5 bases). Germline loops: CDR1 SGHAT, CDR2 FQNNGV. The CDR3 is made up of 15 amino acids. V dropped 5 bases and J dropped 1 base, with 12 bases sitting between them. CDR3 coding DNA: TGTGCCAGCAGCACGGCGACAGTTTCTGGAAACACCATATATTTT. As protein: CASSTATVSGNTIYF. The whole variable domain, filled in from reference TRBV11-2 and TRBJ1-3, reads EAGVAQSPRYKIIEKRQSVAFWCNPISGHATLYWYQQILGQGPKLLIQFQNNGVVDDSQLPKDRFSAERLKGVDSTLKIQPAKLEDSAVYLCASSTATVSGNTIYFGEGSWLTVV.

This clone has just one count. The gene calls are TRBV10-3 and TRBJ2-3; TRBD2 aligns across 10 bases. V lost 3 bases and J lost 2; bases outside the gene matches: 5. The germline V gene has CDR1 ENHRY and CDR2 SYGVKD. The CDR3 spans 16 residues. The CDR3 protein is CAISDSGGLITDTQYF. The CDR3 DNA sequence: TGTGCCATCAGTGATAGCGGGGGGCTCATCACAGATACGCAGTATTTT.

This rearrangement joins TRBV7-2 to TRBJ2-5, with 9 bases lining up with TRBD2. Germline values: CDR1 SGHTA, CDR2 FQGNSA. There are 15 residues in the CDR3. Losses at the gene ends were 5 bases for V and 4 bases for J; bases not matched to a gene: 8. The CDR3 sequence: CASSPIAGDTETQYF. CDR3 DNA sequence: TGTGCCAGCAGCCCCATAGCGGGAGACACAGAGACCCAGTACTTC.